This T cell receptor beta chain originates from a study of T cells in Graves' hyperthyroidism and ophthalmopathy. Points on this clonotype: Its specificity is unknown.

RNA transcripts were the template for amplifying TCR beta CDR3 regions. During a first-round RT-PCR of the TCR CDR3, the HTBI primer set was used. TCRdb used MiXCR to reprocess the multiplex PCR reads, holding one entry per CDR3 protein. Here the sample spans around 540,000 distinct CDR3 sequences, approximately 16% being singletons. General observations from the study: Blood samples included most of the expanded thyroid clonotypes exceeding 0.001. Ophthalmopathy was model-predicted a median approximately six months pre-onset.

The sequencing input was blood. The source of this sequence is a woman younger than 45 with Graves' ophthalmopathy.

CDR3 in amino acids: CASSRRLAGENTGELFF. The CDR3 nucleotides are TGTGCCAGCAGCCGTCGACTAGCGGGAGAGAACACCGGGGAGCTGTTTTTT. This chain uses TRBV13 with TRBJ2-2; TRBD2 agrees at 12 bases. In germline, CDR1 is PRHDT, CDR2 FYEKMQ (reference sequence). The CDR3 is 17 residues long. V was pared by 5 bases and J by 1 base, with 5 bases of the junction left unmatched.